Listed here are 3 T cell receptor beta chains from one sample, sequenced in a study of STAT3 mutations in large granular lymphocyte leukemia. Study results and caveats: In T-cell large granular lymphocyte leukemia, about half of patients showed multiple immunodominant subclonotypes.

The assay was immunoSEQ multiplex PCR, and TCRdb's table has in-frame clones only and misses some. Among approximately 2,000 clones listed, 22% were seen once. These receptors lack a known antigen. The sample consisted of peripheral blood mononuclear cells. Source of these receptors: a man aged 55-75 years with T-cell large granular lymphocyte leukemia. Some clones in this sample may be carry-over from other donors' samples.

This chain joins TRBV2 and TRBJ2-7; D is unclear. Trimming left V 4 bases short and J 1 base short, with 8 bases between. Germline CDR1 reads SNHLY; CDR2 reads FYNNEI. CDR3 length: 13 residues. As DNA, the CDR3 is TGTGCCAGCAGTGTATCGGTATCCTACGAGCAGTACGTC. Translation gives CASSVSVSYEQYV.

The J gene is TRBJ1-6, the V gene TRBV30; no reliable D call. Germline loops: CDR1 GTSNPN, CDR2 SVGIG (reference sequence). The CDR3 is made up of 14 amino acids. Trimming cost V 8 bases and J 10 bases, with 21 bases left between them. The CDR3 DNA follows: TGTGCCCAAAACTGGGATGCTGGCACATCACCCCTCCACTTT. Its protein product is CAQNWDAGTSPLHF. Full variable domain (remainder filled in from reference TRBV30 and TRBJ1-6): SQTIHQWPATLVQPVGSPLSLECTVEGTSNPNLYWYRQAAGRGLQLLFYSVGIGQISSEVPQNLSASRPQDRQFILSSKKLLLSDSGFYLCAQNWDAGTSPLHFGNGTRLTVT.

V and J are TRBV4-1 and TRBJ2-7; D ambiguous. The germline V gene has CDR1 MGHRA and CDR2 YSYEKL. The ends were cut back, 2 bases at V and 3 bases at J, with 8 bases in the middle. There are 13 residues in the CDR3. The CDR3 nucleotides read TGCGCCAGCAGCCAAACGCTAGACTACGAGCAGTACGTC. Its protein is CASSQTLDYEQYV.